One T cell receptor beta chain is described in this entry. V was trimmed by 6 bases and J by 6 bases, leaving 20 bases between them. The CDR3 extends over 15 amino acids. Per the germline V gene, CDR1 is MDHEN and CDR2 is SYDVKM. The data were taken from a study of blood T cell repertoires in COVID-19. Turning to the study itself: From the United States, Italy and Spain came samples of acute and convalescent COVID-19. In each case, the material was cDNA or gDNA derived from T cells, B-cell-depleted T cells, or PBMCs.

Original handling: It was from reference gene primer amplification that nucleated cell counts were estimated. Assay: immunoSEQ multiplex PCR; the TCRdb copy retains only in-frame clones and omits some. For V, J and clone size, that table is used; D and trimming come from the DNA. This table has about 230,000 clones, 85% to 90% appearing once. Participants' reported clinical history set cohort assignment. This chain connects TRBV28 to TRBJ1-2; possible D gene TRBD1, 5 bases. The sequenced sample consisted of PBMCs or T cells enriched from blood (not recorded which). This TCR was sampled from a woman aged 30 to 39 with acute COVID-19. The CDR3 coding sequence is TGTGCCAGCAGCCCCCGCGGGGGTAATTTGGATGGCTACACCTTC. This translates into CASSPRGGNLDGYTF.